These 29 T cell receptor beta chains were sequenced from one sample in a study of shared clonotypes between healthy human individuals (dated by TCRdb to about 2020). The library was generated by the immunoSEQ multiplex PCR assay. Sourced from immuneACCESS, this table was stored by TCRdb with only in-frame sequences that have V and J called. A share of the clones is absent; for the studies checked, an unresolved V gene accounts for under half, and the remainder has no known explanation. This sample gives roughly 1.5 million clones in total; around 98% of them show up just once. About 0.4% of the sample is taken by the ten largest. Sequenced material: naive CD4+ T cells sorted from blood. The sample's cell subset or site, from its label and the paper: CD45RA+ positively selected. All receptors derive from a man aged 25 to 40 in good health.

This chain joins TRBV4-3 and TRBJ2-7, with D perhaps matching TRBD1 (6 bases). Trimming left V 0 bases short and J 7 bases short, with 16 bases between. Germline-derived CDR1 and CDR2 are LGHNA and YSLEER. This CDR3 has 15 residues. CDR3 coding DNA: TGCGCCAGCAGCCAAGAGGTGGGGGCGACTTGGGAGCAGTACTTC. This encodes CASSQEVGATWEQYF.

The genes are TRBV30 and TRBJ1-5; 7 nucleotides match TRBD1. The CDR3 has 16 residues. The germline V gene encodes CDR1 GTSNPN and CDR2 SVGIG (reference sequence). V was pared by 2 bases and J by 1 base, with 8 bases of the junction left unmatched. The CDR3 loop reads CAWSPYTGVSNQPQHF. The CDR3 DNA reads TGTGCCTGGAGTCCCTACACAGGGGTGAGCAATCAGCCCCAGCATTTT.

The DNA of the CDR3 is TGTGCCAGCAGCTCGATTCACTTTATAGCGGGAGGGCAAGAGACCCAGTACTTC. Its translation is CASSSIHFIAGGQETQYF. The chain couples TRBV7-2 to TRBJ2-5; TRBD2 matches at 11 bases. Germline V gene data show CDR1 as SGHTA and CDR2 as FQGNSA. The trim removed 4 bases at V and 2 bases at J, leaving 12 bases unmatched. The CDR3 totals 18 residues.

This chain links TRBV6-4 with TRBJ2-1; TRBD1 agrees at 8 bases. The CDR3 sequence is 14 residues long. V trimming: 0 bases; J trimming: 8 bases; junction bases outside the gene matches: 3. Germline-derived CDR1 and CDR2 are MRHNA and SNTAGT. CDR3: CASSDSGQGDEQFF. The CDR3 DNA follows: TGTGCCAGCAGTGACTCCGGACAGGGCGATGAGCAGTTCTTC.

The rearrangement uses TRBV28 and TRBJ2-7, with 7 bases that match TRBD2. CDR3 size: 16 residues. Trimming removed 6 bases from V and 4 bases from J; junction bases left unmatched: 15. The germline V gene encodes CDR1 MDHEN and CDR2 SYDVKM. This chain's CDR3 is CASRGPGGSFGYEQYF. The CDR3 DNA sequence: TGTGCCAGCAGGGGTCCGGGCGGGAGTTTCGGGTACGAGCAGTACTTC.

This chain uses TRBV7-2 with TRBJ2-5; 16 nucleotides match TRBD2. With 2 bases clipped from V and 4 bases from J, the junction kept 10 bases outside the gene matches. Germline V gene data show CDR1 as SGHTA and CDR2 as FQGNSA. This CDR3 is built from 19 residues. The CDR3 DNA follows: TGTGCCAGCAGCTTACGTCCCGGGACTAGCGGGAGGGCGGTAGAGACCCAGTACTTC. It encodes CASSLRPGTSGRAVETQYF.

The rearrangement uses TRBV19 and TRBJ1-1; possible D gene TRBD1, 5 bases. The CDR3 sequence is 17 residues long. Deletions cut 3 bases from V and 1 base from J, with 18 bases between. Germline CDR1 reads LNHDA; CDR2 reads SQIVND (reference sequence). The CDR3 sequence is CASSMLLKRGANTEAFF. The CDR3 DNA is TGTGCCAGTAGTATGCTCCTAAAGAGGGGCGCGAACACTGAAGCTTTCTTT.

This clone is a singleton in its sample. This sequence joins TRBV14 and TRBJ2-1; D gene uncertain. With 4 bases removed from V and 9 bases from J, the gap between germline ends came to 13 bases. Germline assignment: CDR1 SGHDN and CDR2 FVKESK. The CDR3 has 13 residues. CDR3 DNA sequence: TGTGCCAGCAGCCGGCTGAATCAGATTGAGCAGTTCTTC. Its translation: CASSRLNQIEQFF.

V and J are TRBV5-6 and TRBJ2-7, with a possible D match to TRBD2 (5 bases). The V gene's germline CDR1 is SGHDT and CDR2 YYEEEE. The CDR3 runs 16 residues. Trimming shortened V by 3 bases and J by 2 bases, and 18 bases separated the two germline ends. The CDR3 coding sequence is TGTGCCAGCAGCTACGAAGCGGAGGCCTTTGCCTACGAGCAGTACTTC. Translating gives CASSYEAEAFAYEQYF.

The V and J genes are TRBV5-1 and TRBJ2-2; D possibly matches TRBD1 or TRBD2 (5 bases each). V lost 2 bases and J 3 bases, leaving 14 bases between the germline ends. The CDR3 is 16 residues long. The germline gives CDR1 SGHRS, CDR2 YFSETQ. CDR3 region: CASSFPGWRDTGELFF. The CDR3 DNA reads as TGCGCCAGCAGCTTCCCAGGGTGGCGGGACACCGGGGAGCTGTTTTTT.

This clone was seen only once. Relative to the germline gene, one junction end is altered; a read error may explain this. This chain links TRBV7-7 with TRBJ2-5; D remains ambiguous. CDR3 size: 13 residues. Germline V CDR1 and CDR2: SSHAT, FNYEAQ (reference sequence). The DNA for the CDR3 is TGTGCTAGCAGTGATCACCTTGCCGGGACCCAGTACTTC. It is translated as CASSDHLAGTQYF.

This sequence joins TRBV30 and TRBJ2-1; 11 positions match TRBD2. V gave up 1 base and J gave up 8 bases; unmatched junction bases: 7. The CDR3 runs to 15 residues. Germline-derived CDR1 and CDR2 are GTSNPN and SVGIG (reference sequence). The CDR3 DNA sequence: TGTGCCTGGAGTGGTATTAGCGGGAGGGCTGATGAGCAGTTCTTC. Amino acids: CAWSGISGRADEQFF.

The rearrangement uses TRBV5-4 and TRBJ1-1, with D perhaps matching TRBD1 (6 bases). V dropped 5 bases and J dropped 3 bases, with 11 bases sitting between them. CDR1 and CDR2 from the germline V gene are SGHNT and YYREEE (reference sequence). The CDR3 totals 13 residues. The CDR3 DNA follows: TGTGCCAGCAGTTCCGGGACATACACTGAAGCTTTCTTT. Encoded protein: CASSSGTYTEAFF.

The V call is TRBV6-1, the J call TRBJ2-7, with D possibly being TRBD1 (7 bases). The CDR3 sequence is 12 residues long. Germline loops: CDR1 MNHNS, CDR2 SASEGT. The V and J ends lost 8 bases and 4 bases respectively, with 12 bases between them. The CDR3, as DNA: TGTGCCAGCGTGGAGGGGGCTTACGAGCAGTACTTC. Protein: CASVEGAYEQYF.

J is TRBJ1-4 and V is TRBV5-1; 7 nucleotides match TRBD1. The trim removed 2 bases at V and 0 bases at J, leaving 10 bases unmatched. The V gene's germline CDR1 is SGHRS and CDR2 YFSETQ. The CDR3 covers 18 residues. The CDR3 spells CASSFGIPGGATNEKLFF. The CDR3 DNA reads TGCGCCAGCAGCTTCGGGATTCCAGGGGGTGCAACTAATGAAAAACTGTTTTTT.

The chain couples TRBV19 to TRBJ2-7; 7 bases fit TRBD2. Germline CDR1 LNHDA, CDR2 SQIVND (reference sequence). The CDR3 has 15 amino acids. The ends lost 11 bases at V and 2 bases at J; junction bases unmatched: 15. This CDR3 reads CASSSPGGRPYEQYF. CDR3 bases: TGTGCCTCCTCGTCCCCAGGCGGGAGACCCTACGAGCAGTACTTC.

This chain links TRBV5-1 with TRBJ1-4; TRBD1 aligns across 12 bases. This CDR3 comprises 17 residues. The germline V gene has CDR1 SGHRS and CDR2 YFSETQ. The V gene end was trimmed by 0 bases and the J gene end by 8 bases; junction bases not matched to a gene: 8. In DNA form, the CDR3 reads TGCGCCAGCAGCTTGGACAATCCGGGACAGGGGGCAGAAAAACTGTTTTTT. Amino acid sequence: CASSLDNPGQGAEKLFF.

A word on this clone: Other DNA sequences in the same sample also yield this CDR3. The V call is TRBV5-1, the J call TRBJ1-1; a possible D gene is TRBD1 (5 bases). The CDR3 covers 14 residues. Trimming left V 4 bases short and J 1 base short, with 11 bases between. From germline, CDR1 is SGHRS and CDR2 YFSETQ. The CDR3 protein is CASSLRQGNTEAFF. As DNA, the CDR3 is TGCGCCAGCAGCCTGCGGCAGGGGAACACTGAAGCTTTCTTT. Variable domain in full (rest from reference TRBV5-1 and TRBJ1-1): KAGVTQTPRYLIKTRGQQVTLSCSPISGHRSVSWYQQTPGQGLQFLFEYFSETQRNKGNFPGRFSGRQFSNSRSEMNVSTLELGDSALYLCASSLRQGNTEAFFGQGTRLTVV.

The sample holds one count of this clone. The sample holds other DNA sequences that translate to the same CDR3. This chain joins TRBV10-3 and TRBJ2-5, with D tentatively TRBD2 (5 bases). The germline CDR1 and CDR2 sequences are ENHRY and SYGVKD. V was cut by 4 bases and J by 2 bases, with 11 bases left in between. This CDR3 contains 14 residues. The CDR3 is CAISVGGPQETQYF. CDR3 nucleotides: TGTGCCATCAGTGTTGGCGGGCCACAAGAGACCCAGTACTTC.

The rearrangement uses TRBV27 and TRBJ1-1; a possible D gene is TRBD1 (6 bases). V was trimmed by 2 bases and J by 3 bases, leaving 10 bases between them. The CDR3 sequence is 14 residues long. In germline, CDR1 is MNHEY, CDR2 SMNVEV (reference sequence). CDR3 in amino acids: CASSLNRADTEAFF. The DNA of the CDR3 is TGTGCCAGCAGTTTAAACAGGGCTGACACTGAAGCTTTCTTT.

This chain connects TRBV4-3 to TRBJ2-5; the D is unclear. Germline CDR1 LGHNA, CDR2 YSLEER. The V end was cut by 3 bases, the J end by 6 bases, with 14 bases between. This CDR3 is 14 amino acids long. CDR3: CASSQALTVQTQYF. DNA of the CDR3: TGCGCCAGCAGCCAGGCCTTGACGGTTCAGACCCAGTACTTC.

The chain couples TRBV6-5 to TRBJ2-7; no firm D call. Germline CDR1 MNHEY, CDR2 SVGAGI. Deletions cut 6 bases from V and 2 bases from J, with 14 bases between. The CDR3 consists of 14 residues. CDR3 coding DNA: TGTGCCAGCAGCTTCAGGACCACCCCCTACGAGCAGTACTTC. It is translated as CASSFRTTPYEQYF.

The chain carries TRBV6-5 and TRBJ2-7, with unresolved D. V was clipped by 2 bases and J by 2 bases, with 7 bases between them. Looked up from germline, CDR1 is MNHEY and CDR2 is SVGAGI. The CDR3 totals 13 residues. The DNA for the CDR3 is TGTGCCAGCAGTTACGGGTTTACCTACGAGCAGTACTTC. Protein product: CASSYGFTYEQYF.

This chain connects TRBV29-1 to TRBJ2-3; possibly TRBD1 for D (6 bases). Between the trimmed V and J ends, which lost 5 bases and 2 bases, there was a span of 11 bases. Germline CDR1 SQVTM, CDR2 ANQGSEA. CDR3 length: 13 residues. The chain's CDR3 is CSVIRDTTDTQYF. The DNA of the CDR3 is TGCAGCGTTATCCGGGACACCACAGATACGCAGTATTTT.

V gene TRBV29-1 combines with J gene TRBJ2-3; 9 bases fit TRBD1. This CDR3 is 18 amino acids long. Per the germline V gene, CDR1 is SQVTM and CDR2 is ANQGSEA. The V gene end was trimmed by 0 bases and the J gene end by 3 bases; junction bases not matched to a gene: 13. CDR3 coding DNA: TGCAGCGTTGAAGATCACAGGGGGCGCGGGGGAGGGACAGATACGCAGTATTTT. Translated: CSVEDHRGRGGGTDTQYF.

The chain links TRBV7-2 to TRBJ1-5; no clear D. The CDR3 loop spans 12 amino acids. Germline values: CDR1 SGHTA, CDR2 FQGNSA. The V gene lost 5 bases and the J gene lost 8 bases, with 10 bases spanning the gap. The CDR3 is CASSIGLEPQHF. As DNA, the CDR3 is TGTGCCAGCAGCATAGGGTTGGAGCCCCAGCATTTT.

The rearrangement uses TRBV6-5 and TRBJ2-5; D unclear. V was cut by 3 bases and J by 7 bases, with 12 bases left in between. CDR1 MNHEY and CDR2 SVGAGI come from the germline V gene. CDR3 length: 13 amino acids. The CDR3 bases are TGTGCCAGCAGTTATAGCCCCTCCGGGACCCAGTACTTC. Its protein product is CASSYSPSGTQYF.

The chain combines TRBV7-8 with TRBJ1-5, with 7 bases fitting TRBD1. CDR3 length equals 17 residues. Germline assignment: CDR1 SGHVS and CDR2 FQNEAQ. The junction had 12 bases not matched to a gene; V was cut back by 5 bases and J by 2 bases. CDR3 protein: CASSGGHRGGGNQPQHF. DNA for the CDR3: TGTGCCAGCAGCGGTGGCCACAGGGGAGGGGGCAATCAGCCCCAGCATTTT.

V and J are TRBV30 and TRBJ2-5; D call uncertain. The J call is doubtful: the DNA matches TRBJ2-7 better. The CDR3 has 11 residues. Germline assignment: CDR1 GTSNPN and CDR2 SVGIG (reference sequence). CDR3 coding DNA: TGTGCCTGGGGGTGGGCCCACGAGCAGTACTTC. This encodes CAWGWAHEQYF.